The rows below give T cell receptor beta chains drawn from one sample of a study of blood T cell repertoires in COVID-19. Repertoires were generated with immunoSEQ multiplex PCR, while TCRdb's copy carries only in-frame clones and drops some. The table lists tens of thousands of clones, about 96% of them singletons. The material sequenced was peripheral blood. The receptors originated from a human donor with active COVID-19. The donor label of this sample is uncertain. The CDR3 runs from the conserved cysteine through the conserved F or W.

>TRBJ2-7|TRBV3-1/TRBV3-2
CASSSRSGGGEQYF
>TRBJ2-1|TRBV11-3
CASSSGTSGVEQFF
>TRBJ2-7|TRBV7-2
CASSSGRVVHEQYF
>TRBJ2-1|TRBV21-1
CASSNFTSVDSYNEQFF
>TRBJ2-7|TRBV15
CATSIQQGYEQYF
>TRBJ2-4|TRBV3-1/TRBV3-2
CASSQAGEGREQYF
>TRBJ2-5|TRBV3-1/TRBV3-2
CASSPTGRETQYF
>TRBJ2-1|TRBV19
CASSIDRGTNNEQFF
>TRBJ2-7|TRBV6-5
CASQRDSGQTYEQYF
>TRBJ1-1|TRBV28
CASSGTGGAGPIAAFF
>TRBJ2-1|TRBV30
CAWSVRESVRRNEQFF
>TRBJ1-2|TRBV25-1
CASRQENYGYTF
>TRBJ2-1|TRBV5-1
CASHQSRGSYNEQFF
>TRBJ2-3|TRBV9
CASSLGLAGLDTQYF
>TRBJ1-2|TRBV2
CASSEAGQIGERSYGYTF
>TRBJ1-4|TRBV5-1
CASSLGRQQGTNEKLFF
>TRBJ2-1|TRBV24-1
CATSERTAGEQFF
>TRBJ1-1|TRBV6-1
CASSDRGANTEAFF
>TRBJ2-7|TRBV3-1/TRBV3-2
CASSQDRGNEQYF
>TRBJ2-1|TRBV19
CASRSGGVSLGEQFF
>TRBJ2-7|TRBV3-1/TRBV3-2
CASSQGTLGFYEQYF
>TRBJ2-7|TRBV4-2
CASSLTGGRDEQYF
>TRBJ1-4|TRBV18
CASSSQQGLFEKLFF
>TRBJ2-7|TRBV9
CASSVGQGHSYEQYF
>TRBJ2-7|TRBV5-8
CASSSEVLTSYEQYF